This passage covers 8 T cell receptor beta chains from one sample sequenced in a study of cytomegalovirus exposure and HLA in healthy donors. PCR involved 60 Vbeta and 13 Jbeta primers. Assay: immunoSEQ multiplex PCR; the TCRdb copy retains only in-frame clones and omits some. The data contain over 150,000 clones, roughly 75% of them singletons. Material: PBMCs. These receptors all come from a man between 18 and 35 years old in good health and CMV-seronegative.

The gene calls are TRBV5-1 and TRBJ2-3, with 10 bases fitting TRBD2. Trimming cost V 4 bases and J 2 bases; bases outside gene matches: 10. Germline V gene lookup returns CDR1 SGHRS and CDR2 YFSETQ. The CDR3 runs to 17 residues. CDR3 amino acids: CASSVTTLAGLTDTQYF. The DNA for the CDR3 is TGCGCCAGCAGCGTAACCACACTAGCGGGGCTCACAGATACGCAGTATTTT.

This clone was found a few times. The CDR3 loop reads CASSLNDRGLSANTGELFF. In DNA, the CDR3 is TGTGCCAGCAGCTTAAATGACAGGGGGCTATCTGCGAACACCGGGGAGCTGTTTTTT. The chain has TRBV11-2 and TRBJ2-2; 10 bases match TRBD1. The V gene's germline CDR1 is SGHAT and CDR2 FQNNGV. The CDR3 runs 19 residues. V lost 2 bases, J lost 0 bases, and 9 bases stayed unmatched.

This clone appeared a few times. For the CDR3, the DNA is TGTGCCAGCAGTTACCGGGACAGGGGCACCTACGAGCAGTACTTC. As protein: CASSYRDRGTYEQYF. The V call is TRBV27, the J call TRBJ2-7; TRBD1 matches 10 bases. Germline assignment: CDR1 MNHEY and CDR2 SMNVEV (reference sequence). Trimming removed 4 bases from V and 2 bases from J; junction bases left unmatched: 5. This CDR3 is 15 amino acids long.

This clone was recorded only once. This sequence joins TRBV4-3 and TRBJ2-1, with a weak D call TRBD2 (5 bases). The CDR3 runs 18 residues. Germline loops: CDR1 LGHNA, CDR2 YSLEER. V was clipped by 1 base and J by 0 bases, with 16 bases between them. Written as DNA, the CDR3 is TGCGCCAGCAGCCAAGGAGGTTGGCGGGTCAGCTCCTACAATGAGCAGTTCTTC. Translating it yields CASSQGGWRVSSYNEQFF.

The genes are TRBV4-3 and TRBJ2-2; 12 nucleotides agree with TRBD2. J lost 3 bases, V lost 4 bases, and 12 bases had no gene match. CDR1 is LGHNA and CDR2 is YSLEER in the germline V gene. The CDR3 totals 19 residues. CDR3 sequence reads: CASSLLRVASGRDTGELFF. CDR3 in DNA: TGCGCCAGCAGCCTTCTAAGGGTGGCTAGCGGGAGGGACACCGGGGAGCTGTTTTTT.

The CDR3: CASSHGRDNIYNEQFF. The CDR3 DNA reads as TGTGCCAGTAGCCATGGCCGGGACAACATATACAATGAGCAGTTCTTC. The gene calls are TRBV19 and TRBJ2-1; tentatively, D is TRBD1 (6 bases). Germline V CDR1 and CDR2: LNHDA, SQIVND (reference sequence). The CDR3 spans 16 residues. The V and J ends lost 6 bases and 4 bases respectively, with 19 bases between them.

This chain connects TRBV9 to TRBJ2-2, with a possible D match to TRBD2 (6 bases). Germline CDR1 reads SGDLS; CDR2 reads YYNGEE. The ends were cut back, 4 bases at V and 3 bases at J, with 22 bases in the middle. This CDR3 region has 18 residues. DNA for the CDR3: TGTGCCAGCAGCCCGCGGCTGAGGGGAGGACCTGACACCGGGGAGCTGTTTTTT. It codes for CASSPRLRGGPDTGELFF.

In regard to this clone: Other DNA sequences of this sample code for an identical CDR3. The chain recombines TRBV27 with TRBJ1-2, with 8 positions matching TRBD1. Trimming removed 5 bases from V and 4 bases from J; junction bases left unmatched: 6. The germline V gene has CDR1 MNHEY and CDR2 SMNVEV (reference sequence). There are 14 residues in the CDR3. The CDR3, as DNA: TGTGCCAGCAGTCCCAGGGGGCTGGGCTATGGCTACACCTTC. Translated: CASSPRGLGYGYTF.